The 29 T cell receptor beta chains reported below all come from one sample, sequenced in a study of control samples from healthy donors and cancer patients. Sequenced by immunoSEQ multiplex PCR; TCRdb stores in-frame clones only, minus some. This table holds roughly 130,000 clones, more than 90% found once. Sequenced sample: blood. These receptors all stem from a man between 25 and 39 years old in good health.

This clone appeared once. The CDR3 spells CAWIWGRPTEAFF. DNA of the CDR3: TGTGCCTGGATCTGGGGGCGTCCCACTGAAGCTTTCTTT. V usage is TRBV30 and J usage is TRBJ1-1; possibly TRBD1 for D (6 bases). The germline V gene encodes CDR1 GTSNPN and CDR2 SVGIG (reference sequence). The V end was cut by 4 bases, the J end by 4 bases, with 13 bases between. This CDR3 has 13 amino acids.

This chain joins TRBV5-1 and TRBJ2-2; TRBD1 is a possible D gene (5 bases). The CDR3 has 14 amino acids. Trimming took off 3 bases at V and 3 bases at J, with 9 bases between the two ends. Germline CDR1 is SGHRS and CDR2 is YFSETQ. This CDR3 is CASSSTAYTGELFF. The CDR3 DNA reads TGCGCCAGCAGCTCGACAGCGTACACCGGGGAGCTGTTTTTT.

In its sample, this clone was seen once. The V and J genes are TRBV30 and TRBJ2-7, with D possibly being TRBD1 (5 bases). This CDR3 has 12 amino acids. V was clipped by 5 bases and J by 3 bases, with 11 bases between them. Germline CDR1 reads GTSNPN; CDR2 reads SVGIG (reference sequence). The CDR3 region has the DNA TGTGCCTGGGGCGATAGGGGCTACGAGCAGTACTTC. Amino acids: CAWGDRGYEQYF.

The genes are TRBV4-3 and TRBJ2-1, with no clear D. From germline, CDR1 is LGHNA and CDR2 YSLEER. V shed 1 base and J shed 8 bases, with 9 bases lying between them. This CDR3 contains 13 residues. The CDR3 loop is CASSQVQRDEQFF. DNA for the CDR3: TGCGCCAGCAGCCAAGTCCAACGGGATGAGCAGTTCTTC.

V gene TRBV7-9 combines with J gene TRBJ1-2, with D unclear. V was shortened by 0 bases and J by 8 bases, with 22 bases between the two germline ends. Per germline, CDR1 SEHNR and CDR2 FQNEAQ (reference sequence). The CDR3 runs to 17 residues. Written as DNA, the CDR3 is TGTGCCAGCAGCTTAGCAGCCGGGGAAGGGCCGCGGATCGGCTACACCTTC. This encodes CASSLAAGEGPRIGYTF.

CDR3 sequence: CASSTGPGSVYEQYF. The DNA of the CDR3 is TGTGCCAGCAGTACCGGCCCGGGAAGTGTGTACGAGCAGTACTTC. This chain joins TRBV6-5 and TRBJ2-7; D is perhaps TRBD2 (5 bases). The CDR3 totals 15 residues. With 5 bases removed from V and 4 bases from J, the gap between germline ends came to 18 bases. Germline V gives CDR1 MNHEY, CDR2 SVGAGI.

The CDR3 loop is CASSLPKPYGTGGGQPQHF. The DNA of the CDR3 is TGTGCCAGCAGTTTACCGAAACCCTACGGGACAGGGGGAGGTCAGCCCCAGCATTTT. J is TRBJ1-5 and V is TRBV28, with TRBD1 matching 11 bases. The CDR3 is made up of 19 amino acids. Unmatched junction bases numbered 15, after V lost 2 bases and J lost 6 bases. CDR1 MDHEN and CDR2 SYDVKM come from the germline V gene.

V is TRBV4-1 and J is TRBJ1-5, with D tentatively TRBD1 (5 bases). Germline CDR1 is MGHRA and CDR2 is YSYEKL. The ends were cut back, 2 bases at V and 5 bases at J, with 16 bases in the middle. This CDR3 has 16 amino acids. The CDR3 region is CASSQPTQGPHQPQHF. The CDR3 bases are TGCGCCAGCAGCCAACCAACTCAGGGTCCCCATCAGCCCCAGCATTTT.

This clone appeared once. The J gene is TRBJ1-2, the V gene TRBV6-1; D call uncertain. The CDR3 runs to 16 residues. CDR1 is MNHNS and CDR2 is SASEGT in the germline V gene. Trimming stripped 2 bases from V and 0 bases from J, with 13 bases between. CDR3 nucleotides: TGTGCCAGCAGTGAATTTGGACGGGTAACTAACTATGGCTACACCTTC. It codes for CASSEFGRVTNYGYTF.

V and J are TRBV5-6 and TRBJ2-7; the D gene is possibly TRBD2 (5 bases). Trimming pared 0 bases from V and 3 bases from J, leaving 16 bases between. Germline assignment: CDR1 SGHDT and CDR2 YYEEEE. The CDR3 runs 16 residues. The CDR3 here is CASSLEIGVASYEQYF. The CDR3 region has the DNA TGTGCCAGCAGCTTGGAAATCGGGGTAGCGAGCTACGAGCAGTACTTC. The full variable domain, with the rest looked up from reference TRBV5-6 and TRBJ2-7, is DAGVTQSPTHLIKTRGQQVTLRCSPKSGHDTVSWYQQALGQGPQFIFQYYEEEERQRGNFPDRFSGHQFPNYSSELNVNALLLGDSALYLCASSLEIGVASYEQYFGPGTRLTVT.

V usage is TRBV2 and J usage is TRBJ2-3; 7 nucleotides agree with TRBD2. CDR1 and CDR2 from the germline V gene are SNHLY and FYNNEI. After removal of 3 bases from V and 2 bases from J, the junction contained 5 bases not matched to a gene. The CDR3 covers 15 residues. The CDR3 sequence: CASSEASGYTDTQYF. The DNA of the CDR3 is TGTGCCAGCAGTGAGGCTAGCGGCTACACAGATACGCAGTATTTT.

This clone came up a few times. In nucleotides, the CDR3 is TGTGCCAGCAGCTTATCTGGTTCCTATAATTCACCCCTCCACTTT. It encodes CASSLSGSYNSPLHF. This chain links TRBV5-5 with TRBJ1-6; D ambiguous. The CDR3 totals 15 residues. Germline assignment: CDR1 SGHKS and CDR2 YYEKEE (reference sequence). Trimming cost V 2 bases and J 1 base, with 7 bases left between them. The whole variable domain, filled in from reference TRBV5-5 and TRBJ1-6, reads DAGVTQSPTHLIKTRGQQVTLRCSPISGHKSVSWYQQVLGQGPQFIFQYYEKEERGRGNFPDRFSARQFPNYSSELNVNALLLGDSALYLCASSLSGSYNSPLHFGNGTRLTVT.

The genes are TRBV18 and TRBJ1-5; no reliable D call. Trimming cost V 5 bases and J 0 bases, with 11 bases left between them. The CDR3 is made up of 15 amino acids. Germline V gene sequence: CDR1 KGHSH, CDR2 LQKENI. CDR3 sequence reads: CASSSTGTSNQPQHF. DNA for the CDR3: TGTGCCAGCTCAAGTACCGGAACTAGCAATCAGCCCCAGCATTTT.

The genes are TRBV7-3 and TRBJ2-5; D unresolved. Looked up from germline, CDR1 is SGHTA and CDR2 is FQGTGA. V dropped 6 bases and J dropped 2 bases, with 13 bases sitting between them. This CDR3 has 14 amino acids. The DNA for the CDR3 is TGTGCCAGCAGTCATTCGGGCGCGCAAGAGACCCAGTACTTC. Its protein product is CASSHSGAQETQYF.

The rearrangement joins TRBV5-4 to TRBJ2-7, with D possibly matching TRBD1 (6 bases). This CDR3 comprises 16 residues. Germline assignment: CDR1 SGHNT and CDR2 YYREEE (reference sequence). The V gene lost 0 bases and the J gene lost 0 bases, with 13 bases spanning the gap. The CDR3 DNA reads TGTGCCAGCAGCTTGGCCGCAGGGGCCCTCTCCTACGAGCAGTACTTC. Translation: CASSLAAGALSYEQYF.

The genes are TRBV5-6 and TRBJ1-5; possible D gene TRBD1, 5 bases. Trimming cost V 1 base and J 3 bases, with 8 bases left between them. The germline CDR1 and CDR2 sequences are SGHDT and YYEEEE. This CDR3 region has 14 residues. CDR3 sequence reads: CASSLSGDNQPQHF. The CDR3 DNA reads TGTGCCAGCAGCTTGTCGGGGGACAATCAGCCCCAGCATTTT. Drawing the rest from reference TRBV5-6 and TRBJ1-5, the complete variable domain is DAGVTQSPTHLIKTRGQQVTLRCSPKSGHDTVSWYQQALGQGPQFIFQYYEEEERQRGNFPDRFSGHQFPNYSSELNVNALLLGDSALYLCASSLSGDNQPQHFGDGTRLSIL.

The chain couples TRBV11-3 to TRBJ2-1; D is unresolved. Germline values: CDR1 SGHNT, CDR2 YENEEA. The CDR3 loop spans 12 amino acids. V was cut by 0 bases and J by 9 bases, with 6 bases left in between. The CDR3 region is CASSLEGIEQFF. The DNA of the CDR3 is TGTGCCAGCAGCTTAGAGGGAATTGAGCAGTTCTTC.

The chain links TRBV19 to TRBJ1-2; D call uncertain. Germline lookup yields CDR1 LNHDA and CDR2 SQIVND (reference sequence). The CDR3 sequence is 16 residues long. Trimming pared 6 bases from V and 5 bases from J, leaving 22 bases between. Here the CDR3 reads CASSLDLRTGLYGYTF. CDR3 bases: TGTGCCAGTAGCCTCGATCTCCGGACTGGGCTGTATGGCTACACCTTC.

The V call is TRBV2, the J call TRBJ1-1; a possible D gene is TRBD1 (6 bases). V was clipped by 7 bases and J by 3 bases, with 15 bases between them. CDR1 is SNHLY, CDR2 FYNNEI, per germline. The CDR3 spans 14 residues. This CDR3 is CASIIQGVYTEAFF. As DNA, the CDR3 is TGTGCCAGCATCATACAGGGTGTATACACTGAAGCTTTCTTT.

The chain recombines TRBV10-3 with TRBJ1-3; D is unresolved. Germline V CDR1 and CDR2: ENHRY, SYGVKD. The CDR3 loop spans 16 amino acids. Trimming removed 3 bases from V and 2 bases from J, with 14 bases in between. In nucleotides, the CDR3 is TGTGCCATCAGTGACCCCAGTATGAGAGCTGGAAACACCATATATTTT. This translates into CAISDPSMRAGNTIYF.

The CDR3 is CASSLVLAGSTDTQYF. The CDR3 DNA sequence: TGTGCCAGCAGCTTAGTCCTAGCGGGTAGCACAGATACGCAGTATTTT. The V call is TRBV11-3, the J call TRBJ2-3; 8 bases fit TRBD2. There are 16 residues in the CDR3. Germline V lookup: CDR1 SGHNT, CDR2 YENEEA. After removal of 1 base from V and 0 bases from J, the junction contained 3 bases not matched to a gene.

The gene calls are TRBV7-9 and TRBJ1-4; the D gene is possibly TRBD1 (5 bases). Germline lookup yields CDR1 SEHNR and CDR2 FQNEAQ (reference sequence). V was pared by 4 bases and J by 5 bases, with 17 bases between. This CDR3 has 16 amino acids. Here the CDR3 reads CASSSKRRTRNEKLFF. For the CDR3, the DNA is TGTGCCAGCAGCTCAAAGCGGCGGACAAGAAATGAAAAACTGTTTTTT.

The rearrangement joins TRBV29-1 to TRBJ1-1; D not certain. Looked up from germline, CDR1 is SQVTM and CDR2 is ANQGSEA. The V end lost 1 base, the J end lost 0 bases, and 9 bases lay between the germline ends. The CDR3 runs 14 residues. The CDR3 nucleotides are TGCAGCGTTGAAGCACACGGGATGAACACTGAAGCTTTCTTT. Amino acid sequence: CSVEAHGMNTEAFF.

The chain has TRBV5-8 and TRBJ2-2, with a tentative D call TRBD2 (5 bases). Trimming left V 0 bases short and J 5 bases short, with 8 bases between. This CDR3 has 14 amino acids. Germline assignment: CDR1 SGHTS and CDR2 YDEGEE. CDR3 amino acids: CASSLVRGTGELFF. The DNA for the CDR3 is TGTGCCAGCAGCTTGGTCCGGGGTACCGGGGAGCTGTTTTTT.

The V gene is TRBV6-8, the J gene TRBJ2-1; 8 bases fit TRBD1. In germline, CDR1 is MNHGY, CDR2 SAAAGT. The ends lost 9 bases at V and 8 bases at J; junction bases unmatched: 9. CDR3 length equals 13 residues. CDR3 sequence reads: CARGTGQADEQFF. In nucleotides, the CDR3 is TGTGCCAGGGGGACAGGTCAGGCGGATGAGCAGTTCTTC.

The genes are TRBV29-1 and TRBJ2-1; 11 bases agree with TRBD2. This CDR3 has 15 amino acids. V gave up 5 bases and J gave up 3 bases; unmatched junction bases: 6. Per germline, CDR1 SQVTM and CDR2 ANQGSEA. Here the CDR3 DNA reads TGCAGCGTTTCCGGGACTAGCGGAGTCTACAATGAGCAGTTCTTC. Amino acids: CSVSGTSGVYNEQFF.

The chain recombines TRBV15 with TRBJ1-2; 7 bases map to TRBD1. CDR3 length: 15 amino acids. Germline V CDR1 and CDR2: LNHNV, YYDKDF (reference sequence). V lost 0 bases and J lost 2; bases outside the gene matches: 3. Here the CDR3 reads CATSRERDRNYGYTF. CDR3 nucleotides: TGTGCCACCAGCAGAGAAAGGGACAGAAACTATGGCTACACCTTC.

The V gene is TRBV25-1, the J gene TRBJ2-7; D gene ambiguous. The ends were cut back, 7 bases at V and 3 bases at J, with 22 bases in the middle. This CDR3 has 16 amino acids. Germline assignment: CDR1 MGHDK and CDR2 SYGVNS. CDR3 sequence (DNA): TGTGCCAGCACCATGACGGGCGCCGACGATATCTACGAGCAGTACTTC. It codes for CASTMTGADDIYEQYF.

The chain joins TRBV7-8 to TRBJ1-5; D ambiguous. Germline-derived CDR1 and CDR2 are SGHVS and FQNEAQ. The CDR3 spans 16 residues. Trimming removed 1 base from V and 0 bases from J, with 10 bases in between. The CDR3 protein is CASSLGQLYSNQPQHF. CDR3 nucleotide sequence: TGTGCCAGCAGCTTAGGCCAGCTTTATAGCAATCAGCCCCAGCATTTT.